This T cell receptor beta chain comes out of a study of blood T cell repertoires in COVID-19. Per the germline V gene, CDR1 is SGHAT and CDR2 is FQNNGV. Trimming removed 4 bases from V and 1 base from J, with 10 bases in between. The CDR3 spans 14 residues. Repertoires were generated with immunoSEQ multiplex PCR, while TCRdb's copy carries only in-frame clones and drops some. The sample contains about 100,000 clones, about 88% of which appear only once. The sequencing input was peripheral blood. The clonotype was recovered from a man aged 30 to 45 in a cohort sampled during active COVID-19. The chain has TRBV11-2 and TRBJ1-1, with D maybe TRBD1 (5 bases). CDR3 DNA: TGTGCCAGCAGCTCCAGGGTGTGGAACACTGAAGCTTTCTTT. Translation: CASSSRVWNTEAFF.